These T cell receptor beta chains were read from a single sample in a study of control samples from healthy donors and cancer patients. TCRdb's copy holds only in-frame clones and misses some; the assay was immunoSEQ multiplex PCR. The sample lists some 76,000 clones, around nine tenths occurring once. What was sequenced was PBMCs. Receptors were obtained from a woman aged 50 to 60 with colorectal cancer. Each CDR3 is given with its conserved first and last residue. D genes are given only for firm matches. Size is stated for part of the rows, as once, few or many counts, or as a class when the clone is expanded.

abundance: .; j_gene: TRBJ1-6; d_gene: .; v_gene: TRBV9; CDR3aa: CASSAGDRSPLHF; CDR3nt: TGTGCCAGCAGCGCAGGGGATCGCTCACCCCTCCACTTT
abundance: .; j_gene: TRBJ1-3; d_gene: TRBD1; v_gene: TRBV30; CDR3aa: CAWSVGTGTGGNTIYF; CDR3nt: TGTGCCTGGAGTGTGGGGACAGGGACTGGTGGAAACACCATATATTTT
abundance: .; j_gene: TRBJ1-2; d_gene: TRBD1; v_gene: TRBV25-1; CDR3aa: CASSTGQGVMSYTF; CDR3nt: TGTGCCAGCAGTACCGGACAGGGGGTAATGAGCTACACCTTC
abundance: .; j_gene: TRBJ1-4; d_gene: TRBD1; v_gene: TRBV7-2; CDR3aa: CASSLEQGGGEKLFF; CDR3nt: TGTGCCAGCAGCTTAGAACAGGGGGGAGGTGAAAAACTGTTTTTT
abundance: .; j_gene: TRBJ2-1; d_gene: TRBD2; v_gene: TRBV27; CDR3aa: CASSASGGALNEQFF; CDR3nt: TGTGCCAGCAGTGCGTCGGGGGGGGCTTTGAATGAGCAGTTCTTC
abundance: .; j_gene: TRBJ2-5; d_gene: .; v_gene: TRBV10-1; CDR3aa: CASSPSRGQTQYF; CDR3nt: TGCGCCAGCAGCCCGAGCAGGGGTCAGACCCAGTACTTC
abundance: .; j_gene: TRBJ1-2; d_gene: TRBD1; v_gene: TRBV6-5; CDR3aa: CAIELQGAEGYTF; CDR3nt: TGTGCCATAGAGCTTCAGGGGGCGGAGGGCTACACCTTC
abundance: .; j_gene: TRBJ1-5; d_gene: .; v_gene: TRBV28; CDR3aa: CASRYRGYSNQPQHF; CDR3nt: TGTGCCAGCCGCTACCGTGGGTATAGCAATCAGCCCCAGCATTTT
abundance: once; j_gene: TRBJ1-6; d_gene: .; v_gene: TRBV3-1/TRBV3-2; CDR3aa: CASSQGPKNSPLHF; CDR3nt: TGTGCCAGCAGCCAAGGACCGAAGAATTCACCCCTCCACTTT
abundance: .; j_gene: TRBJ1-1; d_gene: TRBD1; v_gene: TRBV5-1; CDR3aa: CASSYRQGAEAFF; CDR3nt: TGCGCCAGCAGCTATCGACAGGGGGCTGAAGCTTTCTTT
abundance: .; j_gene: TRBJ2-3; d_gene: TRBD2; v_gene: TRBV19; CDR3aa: CASSRRGTSGGADTQYF; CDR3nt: TGTGCCAGTAGTAGAAGGGGGACTAGCGGGGGTGCAGATACGCAGTATTTT
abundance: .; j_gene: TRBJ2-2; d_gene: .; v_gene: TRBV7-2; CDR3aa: CASSLKGSGELFF; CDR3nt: TGTGCCAGCAGCCTGAAAGGGTCCGGGGAGCTGTTTTTT
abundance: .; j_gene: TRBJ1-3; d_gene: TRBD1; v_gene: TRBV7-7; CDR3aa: CASSPDRAYRVENTIYF; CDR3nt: TGTGCCAGCAGCCCTGACAGGGCATATAGGGTTGAAAACACCATATATTTT
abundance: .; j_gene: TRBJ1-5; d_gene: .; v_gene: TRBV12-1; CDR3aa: CASSFVGSSNQPQHF; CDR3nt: TGTGCCAGCAGCTTTGTTGGCAGTAGCAATCAGCCCCAGCATTTT
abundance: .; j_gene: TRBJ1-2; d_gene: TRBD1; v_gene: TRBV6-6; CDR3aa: CASSYNLGTGRDGYTF; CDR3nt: TGTGCCAGCAGTTACAACTTGGGGACAGGGAGAGATGGCTACACCTTC
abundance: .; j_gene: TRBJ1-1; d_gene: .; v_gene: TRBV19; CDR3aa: CASSIGFVRASEAFF; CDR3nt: TGTGCCAGTAGTATAGGGTTTGTCAGGGCATCTGAAGCTTTCTTT
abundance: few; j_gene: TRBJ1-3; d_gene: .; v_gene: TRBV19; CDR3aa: CASSIGTFSGNTIYF; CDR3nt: TGTGCCAGTAGTATTGGGACTTTCTCTGGAAACACCATATATTTT
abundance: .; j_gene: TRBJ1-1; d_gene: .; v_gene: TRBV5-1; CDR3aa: CASSLAIGEMDEAFF; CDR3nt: TGCGCCAGCAGCTTGGCGATCGGGGAGATGGATGAAGCTTTCTTT
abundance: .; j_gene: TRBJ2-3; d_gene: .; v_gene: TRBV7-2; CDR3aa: CASSLAGFGDTQYF; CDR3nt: TGTGCCAGCAGCTTAGCGGGCTTCGGGGATACGCAGTATTTT
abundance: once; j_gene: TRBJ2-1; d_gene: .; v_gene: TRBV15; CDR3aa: CATSRDPKTPRQFF; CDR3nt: TGTGCCACCAGCAGAGATCCGAAGACCCCGCGGCAGTTCTTC
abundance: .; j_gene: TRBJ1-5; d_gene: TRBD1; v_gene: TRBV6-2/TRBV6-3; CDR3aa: CASSSGGSGNQPQHF; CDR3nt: TGTGCCAGCAGTTCAGGGGGATCAGGGAATCAGCCCCAGCATTTT
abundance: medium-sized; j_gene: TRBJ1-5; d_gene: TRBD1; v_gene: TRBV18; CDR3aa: CASSPGGQTNQPQHF; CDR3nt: TGTGCCAGCTCACCGGGGGGACAGACAAATCAGCCCCAGCATTTT
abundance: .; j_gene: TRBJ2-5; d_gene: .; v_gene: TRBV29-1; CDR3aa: CSVKRGEETQYF; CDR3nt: TGCAGCGTTAAGAGGGGGGAAGAGACCCAGTACTTC
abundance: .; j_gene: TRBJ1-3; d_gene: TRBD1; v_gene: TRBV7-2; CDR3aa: CASSPDRGGNTIYF; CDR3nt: TGTGCCAGCAGTCCGGACAGGGGTGGAAACACCATATATTTT
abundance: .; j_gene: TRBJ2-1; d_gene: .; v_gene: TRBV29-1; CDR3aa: CSVEDRLRARDEQFF; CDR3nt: TGCAGCGTTGAAGATCGGCTAAGAGCTCGGGATGAGCAGTTCTTC
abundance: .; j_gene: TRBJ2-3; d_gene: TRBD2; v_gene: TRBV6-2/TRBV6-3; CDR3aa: CASTPPLAVGTDTQYF; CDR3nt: TGTGCCAGCACCCCGCCCCTAGCGGTGGGTACAGATACGCAGTATTTT
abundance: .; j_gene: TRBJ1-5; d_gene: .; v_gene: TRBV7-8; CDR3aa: CASSPWGNNQPQHF; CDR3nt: TGTGCCAGCAGTCCGTGGGGAAACAATCAGCCCCAGCATTTT
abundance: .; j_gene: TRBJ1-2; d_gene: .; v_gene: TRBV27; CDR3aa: CASSLSNRVGGYTF; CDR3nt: TGTGCCAGCAGTTTATCTAACAGGGTCGGGGGCTACACCTTC
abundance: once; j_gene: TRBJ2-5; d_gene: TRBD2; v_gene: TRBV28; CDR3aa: CASSLRAGGPKTQYF; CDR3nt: TGTGCCAGCAGTTTAAGGGCGGGGGGCCCAAAGACCCAGTACTTC
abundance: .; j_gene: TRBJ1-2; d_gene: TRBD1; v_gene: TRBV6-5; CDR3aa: CASSYAGQGAWGYTF; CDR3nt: TGTGCCAGCAGTTACGCAGGACAGGGGGCCTGGGGCTACACCTTC
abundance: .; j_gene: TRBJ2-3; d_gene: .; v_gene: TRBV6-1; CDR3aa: CASSEARVAGGGTDTQYF; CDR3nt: TGTGCCAGCAGTGAAGCGCGGGTGGCAGGCGGAGGCACAGATACGCAGTATTTT
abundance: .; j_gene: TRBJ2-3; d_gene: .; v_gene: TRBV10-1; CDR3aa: CASSESLAADTQYF; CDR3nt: TGCGCCAGCAGTGAGTCGTTAGCAGCAGATACGCAGTATTTT
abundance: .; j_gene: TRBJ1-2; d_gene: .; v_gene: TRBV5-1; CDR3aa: CASSADSNYGYTF; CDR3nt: TGCGCCAGCAGCGCGGACAGTAACTATGGCTACACCTTC
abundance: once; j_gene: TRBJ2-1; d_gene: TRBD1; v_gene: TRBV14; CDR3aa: CASSPTGLYNEQFF; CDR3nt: TGTGCCAGCAGCCCGACAGGGCTTTACAATGAGCAGTTCTTC
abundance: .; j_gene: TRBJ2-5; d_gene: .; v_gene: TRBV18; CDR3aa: CASSQTVQETQYF; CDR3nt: TGTGCCAGCTCACAGACAGTGCAAGAGACCCAGTACTTC
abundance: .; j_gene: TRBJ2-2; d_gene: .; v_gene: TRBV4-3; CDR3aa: CASSQDFWGASGTGELFF; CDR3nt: TGCGCCAGCAGCCAAGACTTCTGGGGGGCCTCCGGGACCGGGGAGCTGTTTTTT
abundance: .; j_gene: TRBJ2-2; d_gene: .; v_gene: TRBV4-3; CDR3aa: CASSQVWGTGELFF; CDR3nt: TGCGCCAGCAGCCAAGTCTGGGGGACCGGGGAGCTGTTTTTT
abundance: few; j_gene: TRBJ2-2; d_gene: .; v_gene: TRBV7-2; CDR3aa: CASSKMGGPTGELFF; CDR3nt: TGTGCCAGCAGCAAAATGGGGGGGCCCACCGGGGAGCTGTTTTTT
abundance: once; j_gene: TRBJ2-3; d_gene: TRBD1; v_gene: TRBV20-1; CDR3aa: CSATGVDTQYF; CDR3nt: TGCAGTGCAACAGGGGTGGATACGCAGTATTTT
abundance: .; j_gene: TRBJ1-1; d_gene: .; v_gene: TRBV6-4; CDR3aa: CASSTELNTEAFF; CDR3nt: TGTGCCAGCAGTACCGAATTGAACACTGAAGCTTTCTTT
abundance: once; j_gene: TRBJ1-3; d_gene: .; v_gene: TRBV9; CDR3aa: CASSARGNTIYF; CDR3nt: TGTGCCAGCAGCGCCAGGGGTAACACCATATATTTT
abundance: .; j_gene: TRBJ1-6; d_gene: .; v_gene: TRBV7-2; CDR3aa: CASSLSESPLHF; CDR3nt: TGTGCCAGCAGCTTAAGTGAGTCACCCCTCCACTTT
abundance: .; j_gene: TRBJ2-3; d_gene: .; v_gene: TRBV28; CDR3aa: CASSLSPLPQYF; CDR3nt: TGTGCCAGCAGTTTATCCCCATTGCCGCAGTATTTT
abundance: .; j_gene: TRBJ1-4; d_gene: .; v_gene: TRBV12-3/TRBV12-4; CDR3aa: CASRKGNEKLFF; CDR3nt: TGTGCCAGTCGAAAGGGTAATGAAAAACTGTTTTTT
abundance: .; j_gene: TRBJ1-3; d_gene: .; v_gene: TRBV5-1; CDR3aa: CASRDGPGTGNTIYF; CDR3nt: TGCGCCAGCAGGGACGGGCCTGGGACTGGAAACACCATATATTTT